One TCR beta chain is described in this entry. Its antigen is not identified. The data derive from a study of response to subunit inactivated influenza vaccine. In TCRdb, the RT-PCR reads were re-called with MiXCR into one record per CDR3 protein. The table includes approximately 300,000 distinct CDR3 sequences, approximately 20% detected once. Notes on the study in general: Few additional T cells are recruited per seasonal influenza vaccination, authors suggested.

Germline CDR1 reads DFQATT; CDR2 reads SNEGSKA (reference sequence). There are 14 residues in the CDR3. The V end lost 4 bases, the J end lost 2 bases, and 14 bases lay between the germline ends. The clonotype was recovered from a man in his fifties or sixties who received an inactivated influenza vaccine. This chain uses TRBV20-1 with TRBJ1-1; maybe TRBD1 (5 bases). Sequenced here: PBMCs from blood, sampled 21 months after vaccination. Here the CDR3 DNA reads TGCAGTGCTAAGACCGGGACGGTAAACACTGAAGCTTTCTTT. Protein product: CSAKTGTVNTEAFF.